The TCR beta chain under discussion was sequenced for a study of beta chain features in type 1 diabetes (dated by TCRdb to about 2018). Describing the broader study: No differences in mean age, gender distribution, total cell number or subset yield were found between patients and healthy donors. The study compared the TCRB repertoires of sorted circulating CD4+ T cell subsets in recently diagnosed type 1 diabetes patients with those in matched healthy donors. Regulatory and stem cell-like memory subsets were obtained from only 8 patients and about 8 healthy donors, while naive and central memory subsets were obtained from all 30 or so donors. A total of 85 million to 140 million sorted cells were examined across all samples, and the number of cells per subset was strongly correlated with RNA yield.

Each donor gave one peripheral blood draw, approximately 110 mL on average, collected into heparinised tubes. Using a panel that included CD45RO, CCR7, CD25, CD127, CD95 and CD27, naive, central memory, regulatory and stem cell-like memory CD4+ T cells were sorted on a BD FACSAria II. A purity above 95% was achieved for all sorted populations. Right away, PBMCs were isolated by Lymphoprep density gradient centrifugation and were stained directly, with no culture step. So that batch effects would be minimized, each experiment stained and sorted samples in pairs, pairing one healthy donor with one patient. Study-level results and caveats: PCR may preferentially amplify shorter templates, but because patient and control samples were amplified and corrected together, any resulting skew would affect both groups equally. At VDJ recombination sites, patients with type 1 diabetes made fewer insertions and deleted more nucleotides, a pattern implying thymic rearrangement abnormalities. Because cDNA was sequenced instead of genomic DNA, activated cells with high expression could be over-represented, although the groups did not differ in activation or CD3 levels. Naive, central memory and regulatory TCRB repertoires appeared more similar among patients than among healthy donors. A moderate but significant shortening of TCRB CDR3 length was observed in type 1 diabetes patients in all four CD4+ subsets. Because small numbers of individuals were included in the HLA sub-analyses, any influence of HLA type on TCRB rearrangement was left unresolved.

On this clone itself: Which antigen it targets is not known. No per-base quality is available; no much larger clone lies one base away.

All of the isolated RNA was reverse transcribed with the High Capacity cDNA Reverse Transcription Kit, so expressed TCRB transcripts were sequenced. Deep immunoSEQ sequencing was applied to naive, central memory and regulatory T cell samples, giving an average of roughly 3.5 million total reads per sample. Sorted cells were lysed in RLT buffer, and RNA was extracted using DNase-treated RNeasy Micro or Mini kits according to cell number. Each cell subset was processed on its own to prevent cross-contamination, while patient and healthy donor samples were processed together. Using the immunoSEQ multiplex PCR, TCRB sequences were amplified from cDNA into 87-bp fragments spanning the CDR3 region. Sequencing of the amplicons was performed on the Illumina HiSeq platform. The study's own analysis went as follows. PCR bias was computationally corrected using synthetic template baselines, reads within Hamming distance 2 were collapsed, and singletons that could not be merged were discarded. By aligning reads against IMGT, V, D and J genes, CDR3 length, and insertions or deletions at six rearrangement sites were assigned. Within each subset, clonotype counts were normalized to the number of sorted cells before true diversity and Gini coefficients were calculated with the tcR R package. The overlap coefficient, calculated on TCRB nucleotide sequences, was used to measure repertoire sharing. TCRdb retrieved this table from immuneACCESS and kept in-frame rearrangements only. Not all clones are present; in checked studies, unresolved V genes account for under half, and no reason is known for the remainder. That table furnishes V, J and clone size, whereas the DNA furnished D and trimming. The sample table holds more than 300,000 clones, of which around 10% were seen once. The top ten clonotypes cover 0.45% to 0.65% of the sample.

The CDR3 runs 16 residues from the cysteine to the phenylalanine. The retained sequence is limited to the CDR3, 48 bases, with the frame set at the first base. CDR1 LNHNV and CDR2 YYDKDF are derived from the germline V gene (reference sequence). Ends trimmed: V by 0 bases, J by 4 bases; bases unmatched to a gene: 5. The sequencing sample was made of central memory CD4+ T cells from blood. This receptor chain uses TRBV15 and TRBJ2-1; 8 middle bases align to TRBD2. This TCR derives from a man in his thirties or forties with type 1 diabetes. The bases read TGTGCCACCAGCAGAGATGCCGCGGGAGGTTACAATGAGCAGTTCTTC. Translated, it gives CATSRDAAGGYNEQFF.